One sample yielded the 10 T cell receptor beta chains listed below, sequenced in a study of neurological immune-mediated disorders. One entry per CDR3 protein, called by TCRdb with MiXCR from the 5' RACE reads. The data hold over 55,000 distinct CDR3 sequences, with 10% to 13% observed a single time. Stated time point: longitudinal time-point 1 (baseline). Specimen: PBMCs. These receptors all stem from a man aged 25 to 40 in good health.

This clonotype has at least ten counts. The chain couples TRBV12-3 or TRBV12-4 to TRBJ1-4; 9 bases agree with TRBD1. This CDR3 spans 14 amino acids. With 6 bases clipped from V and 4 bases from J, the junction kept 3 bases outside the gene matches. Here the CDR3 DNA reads TGTGCCAGCAGCCCGGGACAGGGTAATGAAAAACTGTTTTTT. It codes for CASSPGQGNEKLFF.

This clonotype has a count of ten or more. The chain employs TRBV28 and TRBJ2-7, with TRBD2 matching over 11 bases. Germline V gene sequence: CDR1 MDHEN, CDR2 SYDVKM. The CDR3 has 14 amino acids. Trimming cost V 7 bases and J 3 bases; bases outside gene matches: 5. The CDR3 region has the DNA TGTGCCAGCATCGGGACTAGCGGAGACTACGAGCAGTACTTC. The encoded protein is CASIGTSGDYEQYF.

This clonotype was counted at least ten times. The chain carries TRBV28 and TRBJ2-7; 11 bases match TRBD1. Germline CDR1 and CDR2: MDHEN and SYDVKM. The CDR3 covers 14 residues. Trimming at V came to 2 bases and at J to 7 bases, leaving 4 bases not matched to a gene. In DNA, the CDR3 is TGTGCCAGCAGTTTACGGGGGACAGGGGGTGAGCAGTACTTC. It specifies CASSLRGTGGEQYF.

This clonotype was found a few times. The CDR3, as DNA: TGTGCCAGCAGCTGGACTAGCGGCACCGGGGAGCTGTTTTTT. It specifies CASSWTSGTGELFF. The rearrangement joins TRBV7-3 to TRBJ2-2, with 10 positions matching TRBD2. The V segment lost 4 bases and the J segment 4 bases; nucleotides outside the gene matches: 0. CDR1 SGHTA and CDR2 FQGTGA come from the germline V gene. The CDR3 has 14 residues.

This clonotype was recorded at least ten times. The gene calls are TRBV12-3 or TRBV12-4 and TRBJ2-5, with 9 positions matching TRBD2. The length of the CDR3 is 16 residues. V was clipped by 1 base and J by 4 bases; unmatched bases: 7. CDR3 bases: TGTGCCAGCAGTTTAGACGGTAGCGGGAGACCAGAGACCCAGTACTTC. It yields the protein CASSLDGSGRPETQYF.

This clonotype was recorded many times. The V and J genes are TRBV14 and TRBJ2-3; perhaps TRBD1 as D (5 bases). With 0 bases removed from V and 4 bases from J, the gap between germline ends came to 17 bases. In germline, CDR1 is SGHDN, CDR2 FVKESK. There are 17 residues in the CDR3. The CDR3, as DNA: TGTGCCAGCAGCCAAGAAGTCGGAAGGGGTAGGGCAGATACGCAGTATTTT. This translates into CASSQEVGRGRADTQYF. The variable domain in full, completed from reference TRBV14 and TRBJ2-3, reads EAGVTQFPSHSVIEKGQTVTLRCDPISGHDNLYWYRRVMGKEIKFLLHFVKESKQDESGMPNNRFLAERTGGTYSTLKVQPAELEDSGVYFCASSQEVGRGRADTQYFGPGTRLTVL.

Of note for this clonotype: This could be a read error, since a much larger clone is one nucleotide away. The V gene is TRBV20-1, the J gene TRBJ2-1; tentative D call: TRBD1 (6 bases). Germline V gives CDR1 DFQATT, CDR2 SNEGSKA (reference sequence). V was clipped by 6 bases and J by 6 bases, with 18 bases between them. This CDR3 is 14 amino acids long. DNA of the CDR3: TGCAGTGCCGAAACAGGGCAGATGGGCAATGAGCAGTTCTTC. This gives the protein CSAETGQMGNEQFF.

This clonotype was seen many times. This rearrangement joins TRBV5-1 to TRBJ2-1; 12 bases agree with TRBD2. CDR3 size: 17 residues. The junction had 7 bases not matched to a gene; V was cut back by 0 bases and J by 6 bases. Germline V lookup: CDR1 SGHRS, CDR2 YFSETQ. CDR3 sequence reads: CASSLGPLAGGFNEQFF. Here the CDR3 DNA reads TGCGCCAGCAGCTTGGGCCCGCTAGCGGGAGGGTTCAATGAGCAGTTCTTC.

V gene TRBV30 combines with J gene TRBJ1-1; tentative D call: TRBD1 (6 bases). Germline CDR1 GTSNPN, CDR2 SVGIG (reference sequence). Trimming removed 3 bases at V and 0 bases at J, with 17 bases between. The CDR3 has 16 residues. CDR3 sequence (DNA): TGTGCCTGGAGCCTCCCTCTGGACAGAGTGAACACTGAAGCTTTCTTT. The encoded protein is CAWSLPLDRVNTEAFF.

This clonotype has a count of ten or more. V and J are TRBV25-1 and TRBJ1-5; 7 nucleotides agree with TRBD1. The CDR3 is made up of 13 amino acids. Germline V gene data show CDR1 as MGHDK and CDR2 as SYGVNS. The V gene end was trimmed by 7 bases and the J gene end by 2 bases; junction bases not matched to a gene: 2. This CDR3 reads CASKGGGNQPQHF. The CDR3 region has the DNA TGTGCCAGCAAAGGGGGCGGCAATCAGCCCCAGCATTTT.